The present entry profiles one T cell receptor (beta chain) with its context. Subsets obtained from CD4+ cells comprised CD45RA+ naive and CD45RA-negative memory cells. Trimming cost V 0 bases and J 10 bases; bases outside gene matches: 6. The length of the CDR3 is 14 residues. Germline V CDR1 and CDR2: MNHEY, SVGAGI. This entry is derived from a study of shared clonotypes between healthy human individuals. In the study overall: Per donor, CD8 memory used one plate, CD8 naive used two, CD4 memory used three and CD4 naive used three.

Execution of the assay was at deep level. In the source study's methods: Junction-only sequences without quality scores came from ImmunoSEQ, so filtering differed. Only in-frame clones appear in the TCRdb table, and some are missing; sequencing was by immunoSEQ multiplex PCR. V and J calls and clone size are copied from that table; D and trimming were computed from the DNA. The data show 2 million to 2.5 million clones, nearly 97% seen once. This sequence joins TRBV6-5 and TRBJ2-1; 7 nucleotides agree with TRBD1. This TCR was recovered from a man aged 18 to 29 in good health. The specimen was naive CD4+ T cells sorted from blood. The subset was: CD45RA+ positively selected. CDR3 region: CASSYSTGIGEQFF. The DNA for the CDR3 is TGTGCCAGCAGTTACTCGACAGGGATTGGCGAGCAGTTCTTC.